The 19 T cell receptor beta chains in this list originate from one sample, sequenced in a study of blood T cell repertoires in COVID-19. Some clones are missing from TCRdb's copy, which holds only in-frame ones; the method was immunoSEQ multiplex PCR. The sample lists 45,000 to 65,000 clones, roughly four fifths seen once, with around 3.5% in the top ten. Sequenced: peripheral blood. The source of these receptors is a man aged 55 to 70 with acute or convalescent COVID-19.

Only a few counts were recorded for this clone. The chain has TRBV5-1 and TRBJ2-1, with D perhaps matching TRBD1 (5 bases). V was cut by 4 bases and J by 4 bases, with 21 bases left in between. The CDR3 length is 17 residues. CDR1 and CDR2 from the germline V gene are SGHRS and YFSETQ. Here the CDR3 DNA reads TGCGCCAGCAGCCTTTCTACAGTCGGGCAGGGTTACAATGAGCAGTTCTTC. Its translation: CASSLSTVGQGYNEQFF.

The genes are TRBV5-1 and TRBJ2-3, with D unclear. Germline V gives CDR1 SGHRS, CDR2 YFSETQ. Trimming shortened V by 0 bases and J by 4 bases, and 15 bases separated the two germline ends. The CDR3 has 16 amino acids. The CDR3 nucleotides read TGCGCCAGCAGCTTGGGAGACAAGATGTGGGCAGATACGCAGTATTTT. It specifies CASSLGDKMWADTQYF.

This sequence joins TRBV29-1 and TRBJ1-5; D gene uncertain. There are 13 residues in the CDR3. V shed 4 bases and J shed 0 bases, with 7 bases lying between them. Germline loops: CDR1 SQVTM, CDR2 ANQGSEA. The CDR3 region is CSVVYDSNQPQHF. The CDR3 region has the DNA TGCAGCGTTGTCTACGATAGCAATCAGCCCCAGCATTTT.

This chain links TRBV18 with TRBJ2-7; D uncertain. CDR1 and CDR2 (germline): KGHSH, LQKENI. Deletions cut 5 bases from V and 0 bases from J, with 8 bases between. The CDR3 has 13 residues. DNA of the CDR3: TGTGCCAGCTCAAGCTCTAACTCCTACGAGCAGTACTTC. Translation: CASSSSNSYEQYF.

The DNA for the CDR3 is TGTGCCAGCTCCCCGACAGGGGGTGACTCTGGAAACACCATATATTTT. Its translation: CASSPTGGDSGNTIYF. The gene calls are TRBV18 and TRBJ1-3; 9 nucleotides agree with TRBD1. Unmatched junction bases numbered 6, after V lost 6 bases and J lost 0 bases. Germline V gene lookup returns CDR1 KGHSH and CDR2 LQKENI. The CDR3 runs 16 residues. Together with reference TRBV18 and TRBJ1-3, the CDR3 gives the full variable domain: NAGVMQNPRHLVRRRGQEARLRCSPMKGHSHVYWYRQLPEEGLKFMVYLQKENIIDESGMPKERFSAEFPKEGPSILRIQQVVRGDSAAYFCASSPTGGDSGNTIYFGEGSWLTVV.

The J gene is TRBJ1-2, the V gene TRBV2; TRBD1 agrees at 7 bases. The V and J ends lost 7 bases and 4 bases, in that order; junction bases with no gene match: 15. Per the germline V gene, CDR1 is SNHLY and CDR2 is FYNNEI. This CDR3 spans 16 amino acids. The CDR3 DNA sequence: TGTGCCAGCACTGAGGAGGGAAAGACAGGGACCTATGGCTACACCTTC. Amino acids: CASTEEGKTGTYGYTF.

This clone was recorded only once. This sequence joins TRBV29-1 and TRBJ1-2, with TRBD1 identical over 8 bases. The CDR3 is made up of 12 amino acids. The V segment lost 6 bases and the J segment 6 bases; nucleotides outside the gene matches: 6. The V gene's germline CDR1 is SQVTM and CDR2 ANQGSEA. CDR3 DNA: TGCAGCGTCGACAGGGGCGCCAATGGCTACACCTTC. Translation gives CSVDRGANGYTF.

The genes are TRBV12-5 and TRBJ1-4, with 7 bases fitting TRBD1. Losses at the gene ends were 6 bases for V and 5 bases for J; bases not matched to a gene: 6. Per the germline V gene, CDR1 is LGHNT and CDR2 is FRNRAP. This CDR3 has 14 amino acids. This CDR3 reads CASGQGQDNEKLFF. CDR3 DNA sequence: TGTGCTAGTGGCCAAGGACAGGACAATGAAAAACTGTTTTTT. The full variable domain, rest sourced from reference TRBV12-5 and TRBJ1-4, is DARVTQTPRHKVTEMGQEVTMRCQPILGHNTVFWYRQTMMQGLELLAYFRNRAPLDDSGMPKDRFSAEMPDATLATLKIQPSEPRDSAVYFCASGQGQDNEKLFFGSGTQLSVL.

The chain uses TRBV11-1 and TRBJ1-2, with 7 bases matching TRBD1. Germline trimming cut 2 bases from V and 5 bases from J; bases unmatched to any gene: 5. The CDR3 has 14 residues. Germline values: CDR1 SGHAT, CDR2 FQDESV (reference sequence). In DNA form, the CDR3 reads TGTGCCAGCAGCTTACAGGGGGTCGGATATGGCTACACCTTC. It encodes CASSLQGVGYGYTF.

The chain links TRBV5-1 to TRBJ2-2, with 8 bases that match TRBD1. The CDR3 extends over 15 amino acids. From germline, CDR1 is SGHRS and CDR2 YFSETQ. J lost 7 bases, V lost 3 bases, and 8 bases had no gene match. Here the CDR3 DNA reads TGCGCCAGCAGCTCAGGACAGGGATTAAGCGGGGAGCTGTTTTTT. This sequence encodes CASSSGQGLSGELFF.

This clone was detected only once. The V and J genes are TRBV28 and TRBJ2-4; TRBD1 matches 7 bases. Per germline, CDR1 MDHEN and CDR2 SYDVKM. V was clipped by 3 bases and J by 7 bases; unmatched bases: 0. The CDR3 loop spans 12 amino acids. This CDR3 reads CASSLTGNIQYF. In DNA form, the CDR3 reads TGTGCCAGCAGTTTGACAGGGAACATTCAGTACTTC.

V and J are TRBV24-1 and TRBJ2-3, with 11 positions matching TRBD2. This CDR3 has 15 amino acids. Germline V gene data show CDR1 as KGHDR and CDR2 as SFDVKD. V lost 10 bases, J lost 2 bases, and 7 bases stayed unmatched. CDR3: CATSGTSGFTDTQYF. The DNA for the CDR3 is TGTGCCACATCCGGGACTAGCGGCTTCACAGATACGCAGTATTTT.

The chain uses TRBV7-3 and TRBJ2-5, with 9 nucleotides matching TRBD2. J lost 3 bases, V lost 5 bases, and 13 bases had no gene match. The CDR3 has 17 residues. CDR1 and CDR2 (germline): SGHTA, FQGTGA. The CDR3, as DNA: TGTGCCAGCAGCCCTGACCTGGGAATAGCGGGGGAAGAGACCCAGTACTTC. It codes for CASSPDLGIAGEETQYF.

V and J are TRBV5-4 and TRBJ2-7, with 8 bases matching TRBD2. This CDR3 is built from 17 residues. Unmatched junction bases numbered 13, after V lost 3 bases and J lost 2 bases. Per the germline V gene, CDR1 is SGHNT and CDR2 is YYREEE (reference sequence). DNA of the CDR3: TGTGCCAGCAGCTCCTCCGGTCACCGGGGGGGAGCCTACGAGCAGTACTTC. Translation: CASSSSGHRGGAYEQYF.

The chain uses TRBV7-2 and TRBJ2-5; D gene ambiguous. The V gene lost 1 base and the J gene lost 9 bases, with 12 bases spanning the gap. This CDR3 has 13 amino acids. Germline V gene sequence: CDR1 SGHTA, CDR2 FQGNSA. For the CDR3, the DNA is TGTGCCAGCAGCTTAGAGATCGCCGCGGCCCAGTACTTC. It is translated as CASSLEIAAAQYF.

The chain recombines TRBV27 with TRBJ2-5; the D is unclear. The CDR3 runs 11 residues. Germline V CDR1 and CDR2: MNHEY, SMNVEV (reference sequence). Trimming stripped 8 bases from V and 4 bases from J, with 8 bases between. CDR3 nucleotide sequence: TGTGCCAGCGTAGGCGGAGAGACCCAGTACTTC. The encoded protein is CASVGGETQYF.

The chain carries TRBV4-1 and TRBJ1-6; D is possibly TRBD1 (5 bases). The CDR3 covers 15 residues. The V end was cut by 6 bases, the J end by 1 base, with 10 bases between. The germline V gene encodes CDR1 MGHRA and CDR2 YSYEKL. This CDR3 reads CASSKTESYNSPLHF. CDR3 DNA: TGCGCCAGCAGTAAGACAGAGTCCTATAATTCACCCCTCCACTTT.

The chain joins TRBV5-1 to TRBJ2-4; possibly TRBD2 for D (6 bases). This CDR3 comprises 16 residues. Deletions cut 2 bases from V and 1 base from J, with 13 bases between. CDR1 is SGHRS, CDR2 YFSETQ, per germline. The CDR3 sequence is CASSFGGDGAKNIQYF. CDR3 coding DNA: TGCGCCAGCAGCTTCGGGGGTGATGGGGCCAAAAACATTCAGTACTTC. The entire variable domain, with the rest obtained from reference TRBV5-1 and TRBJ2-4, is as follows: KAGVTQTPRYLIKTRGQQVTLSCSPISGHRSVSWYQQTPGQGLQFLFEYFSETQRNKGNFPGRFSGRQFSNSRSEMNVSTLELGDSALYLCASSFGGDGAKNIQYFGAGTRLSVL.

This clone was seen once. The V and J genes are TRBV5-1 and TRBJ1-2, with a possible D match to TRBD1 (6 bases). The CDR3 has 13 amino acids. The V gene lost 0 bases and the J gene lost 6 bases, with 9 bases spanning the gap. Germline CDR1 and CDR2: SGHRS and YFSETQ. The CDR3 is CASSLGSGDGYTF. CDR3 sequence (DNA): TGCGCCAGCAGCTTGGGGTCAGGGGATGGCTACACCTTC.